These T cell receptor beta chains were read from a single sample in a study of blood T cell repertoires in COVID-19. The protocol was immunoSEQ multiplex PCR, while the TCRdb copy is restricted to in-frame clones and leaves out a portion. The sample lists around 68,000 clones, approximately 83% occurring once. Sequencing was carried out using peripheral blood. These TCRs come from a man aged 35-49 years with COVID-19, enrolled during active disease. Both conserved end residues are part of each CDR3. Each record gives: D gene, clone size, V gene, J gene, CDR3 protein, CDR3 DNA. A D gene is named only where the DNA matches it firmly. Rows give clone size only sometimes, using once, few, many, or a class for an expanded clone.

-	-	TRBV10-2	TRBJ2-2	CASMGWLNTGELFF	TGCGCCAGCATGGGCTGGTTAAACACCGGGGAGCTGTTTTTT
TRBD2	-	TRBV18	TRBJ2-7	CASSLSGGDLSYEQYF	TGTGCCAGCTCACTGAGCGGGGGGGACCTCTCCTACGAGCAGTACTTC
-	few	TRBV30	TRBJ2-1	CAWSVINEQFF	TGTGCCTGGAGTGTTATAAATGAGCAGTTCTTC
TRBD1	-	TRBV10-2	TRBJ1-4	CASRTGYNEKLFF	TGCGCCAGCAGGACAGGGTACAATGAAAAACTGTTTTTT
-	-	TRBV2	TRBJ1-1	CASRTRALNTEAFF	TGTGCCAGCAGGACTAGGGCCCTTAACACTGAAGCTTTCTTT
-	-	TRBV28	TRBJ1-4	CASSYPSRSTNEKLFF	TGTGCCAGCAGTTACCCCTCCCGGTCGACTAATGAAAAACTGTTTTTT
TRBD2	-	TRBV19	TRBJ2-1	CASSIAAGAYNEQFF	TGTGCCAGTAGTATAGCGGCGGGGGCCTACAATGAGCAGTTCTTC
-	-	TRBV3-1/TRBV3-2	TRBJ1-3	CASSPLQGSGNTIYF	TGTGCCAGCAGCCCCTTGCAGGGCTCTGGAAACACCATATATTTT
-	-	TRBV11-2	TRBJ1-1	CASTAHLDTEAFF	TGTGCCAGCACCGCCCACTTGGACACTGAAGCTTTCTTT
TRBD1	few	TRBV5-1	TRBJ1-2	CASSLGDRRSYGYTF	TGCGCCAGCAGCTTGGGGGACAGGAGATCCTATGGCTACACCTTC
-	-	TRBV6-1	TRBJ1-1	CASSVTGTPGEFTEAFF	TGTGCCAGCAGTGTCACCGGGACACCGGGCGAGTTCACTGAAGCTTTCTTT
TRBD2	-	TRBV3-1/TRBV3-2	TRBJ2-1	CASSPESGTRGEQFF	TGTGCCAGCAGCCCGGAATCCGGGACTAGGGGTGAGCAGTTCTTC
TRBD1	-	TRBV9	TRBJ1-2	CASSVVGGGYGYTF	TGTGCCAGCAGCGTAGTAGGGGGCGGATATGGCTACACCTTC